This passage covers 28 T cell receptor beta chains from one sample sequenced in a study of blood T cell repertoires in COVID-19. Generated by immunoSEQ multiplex PCR, the TCRdb table keeps only in-frame clones and is missing some. The table shows about 70,000 clones, with 86% occurring only once. Sequenced sample: peripheral blood. These receptors originate from a human donor in a cohort sampled during active COVID-19.

The V gene is TRBV7-2, the J gene TRBJ2-3; tentative D call: TRBD1 (5 bases). The CDR3 length is 15 residues. Per the germline V gene, CDR1 is SGHTA and CDR2 is FQGNSA. Trimming left V 2 bases short and J 5 bases short, with 14 bases between. CDR3 amino acids: CASSLQSRVEDTQYF. The CDR3 DNA follows: TGTGCCAGCAGCTTACAGAGCAGGGTGGAAGATACGCAGTATTTT.

This sequence joins TRBV6-5 and TRBJ1-4; tentative D call: TRBD1 (6 bases). The V gene lost 5 bases and the J gene lost 8 bases, with 18 bases spanning the gap. Germline CDR1 and CDR2: MNHEY and SVGAGI. The CDR3 is 15 residues long. CDR3 protein: CASSLQPGGREKLFF. Written as DNA, the CDR3 is TGTGCCAGCAGTCTCCAGCCGGGGGGCAGGGAAAAACTGTTTTTT.

The rearrangement joins TRBV19 to TRBJ2-6; the match to TRBD1 covers 7 bases. CDR1 and CDR2 (germline): LNHDA, SQIVND (reference sequence). This CDR3 spans 15 amino acids. Trimming removed 11 bases from V and 0 bases from J; junction bases left unmatched: 7. Written as DNA, the CDR3 is TGTGCCGGACACAGGGGAAACTCTGGGGCCAACGTCCTGACTTTC. Amino acid sequence: CAGHRGNSGANVLTF.

This clone occurred once. The V call is TRBV6-5, the J call TRBJ2-3; 7 positions match TRBD1. This CDR3 region has 12 residues. Trimming removed 7 bases from V and 4 bases from J; junction bases left unmatched: 2. The V gene's germline CDR1 is MNHEY and CDR2 SVGAGI. The CDR3 here is CASKGAADTQYF. CDR3 nucleotide sequence: TGTGCCAGCAAGGGGGCGGCAGATACGCAGTATTTT.

There are a few counts of this clone. V gene TRBV7-9 combines with J gene TRBJ2-7; 10 bases are shared with TRBD1. The length of the CDR3 is 15 residues. In germline, CDR1 is SEHNR, CDR2 FQNEAQ (reference sequence). V gave up 4 bases and J gave up 4 bases; unmatched junction bases: 7. Here the CDR3 reads CASSSPGQGFYEQYF. Here the CDR3 DNA reads TGTGCCAGCAGCTCACCGGGACAGGGGTTTTACGAGCAGTACTTC.

This chain connects TRBV5-1 to TRBJ2-1; the match to TRBD1 covers 7 bases. The germline V gene has CDR1 SGHRS and CDR2 YFSETQ. There are 15 residues in the CDR3. The J segment lost 7 bases and the V segment lost 2 bases, leaving 9 bases of the junction unmatched. DNA of the CDR3: TGCGCCAGCAGCTTCGTCCCAGGGGGTGTGAATGAGCAGTTCTTC. It yields the protein CASSFVPGGVNEQFF.

The chain is built from TRBV28 and TRBJ1-4; D gene uncertain. The CDR3 runs to 14 residues. Trimming cost V 4 bases and J 1 base, with 7 bases left between them. Germline V gene lookup returns CDR1 MDHEN and CDR2 SYDVKM. CDR3 bases: TGTGCCAGCAGTTCGGCGGGAACTAATGAAAAACTGTTTTTT. Its translation is CASSSAGTNEKLFF. The whole variable domain, filled in from reference TRBV28 and TRBJ1-4, reads DVKVTQSSRYLVKRTGEKVFLECVQDMDHENMFWYRQDPGLGLRLIYFSYDVKMKEKGDIPEGYSVSREKKERFSLILESASTNQTSMYLCASSSAGTNEKLFFGSGTQLSVL.

This sequence joins TRBV4-1 and TRBJ2-3, with a tentative D call TRBD2 (6 bases). The V end was cut by 1 base, the J end by 3 bases, with 11 bases between. The CDR3 is made up of 15 amino acids. The germline V gene encodes CDR1 MGHRA and CDR2 YSYEKL. The CDR3 nucleotides read TGCGCCAGCAGCCAAGTCGGGGGACTGACAGATACGCAGTATTTT. Translating it yields CASSQVGGLTDTQYF.

This chain joins TRBV5-4 and TRBJ2-7; 7 nucleotides line up with TRBD2. With V trimmed by 3 bases and J by 5 bases, 8 bases remained unmatched. Germline values: CDR1 SGHNT, CDR2 YYREEE (reference sequence). This CDR3 region has 14 residues. As DNA, the CDR3 is TGTGCCAGCAGCTCAGGGACTAAGCGGGACGAGCAGTACTTC. Protein: CASSSGTKRDEQYF.

The chain is built from TRBV6-5 and TRBJ2-5; TRBD1 aligns across 7 bases. Trimming took 6 bases from V and 2 from J; bases not matched to a gene: 9. The CDR3 has 15 amino acids. CDR1 is MNHEY and CDR2 is SVGAGI in the germline V gene. In DNA, the CDR3 is TGTGCCAGCAGCTACGTCCCGGGACAGCAAGAGACCCAGTACTTC. This encodes CASSYVPGQQETQYF.

This rearrangement joins TRBV28 to TRBJ1-6; 10 nucleotides align to TRBD1. With V trimmed by 5 bases and J by 5 bases, 9 bases remained unmatched. There are 17 residues in the CDR3. Germline assignment: CDR1 MDHEN and CDR2 SYDVKM. This chain's CDR3 is CASSTPTGTGDNSPLHF. DNA of the CDR3: TGTGCCAGCAGTACTCCAACCGGGACAGGGGATAATTCACCCCTCCACTTT.

This chain uses TRBV9 with TRBJ1-4; TRBD1 aligns across 7 bases. Per the germline V gene, CDR1 is SGDLS and CDR2 is YYNGEE. The CDR3 runs 17 residues. V gave up 3 bases and J gave up 5 bases; unmatched junction bases: 13. DNA of the CDR3: TGTGCCAGCAGCGCAACGGGCAGGGGGTGGGGGAATGAAAAACTGTTTTTT. Amino acids: CASSATGRGWGNEKLFF.

This chain connects TRBV11-2 to TRBJ1-1; 9 bases align to TRBD1. The germline V gene encodes CDR1 SGHAT and CDR2 FQNNGV. The CDR3 has 15 amino acids. V shed 5 bases, J shed 4 bases, and the junction held 8 bases outside the gene matches. CDR3 amino acids: CASSAILDRGTEAFF. In nucleotides, the CDR3 is TGTGCCAGCAGCGCCATACTGGACAGGGGCACTGAAGCTTTCTTT.

CDR3 protein: CASSERRGRETQYF. The CDR3 DNA reads TGTGCCAGCAGTGAACGGAGGGGGCGCGAGACCCAGTACTTC. The rearrangement joins TRBV2 to TRBJ2-5; possibly TRBD1 for D (7 bases). CDR3 length equals 14 residues. Trimming removed 2 bases at V and 5 bases at J, with 12 bases between. Germline V gene lookup returns CDR1 SNHLY and CDR2 FYNNEI.

The V gene is TRBV10-3, the J gene TRBJ2-5, with 8 bases lining up with TRBD2. Unmatched junction bases numbered 19, after V lost 10 bases and J lost 0 bases. Per the germline V gene, CDR1 is ENHRY and CDR2 is SYGVKD. The CDR3 is 18 amino acids. Here the CDR3 reads CATAYEVSGDSYQETQYF. The CDR3 nucleotides are TGTGCCACCGCTTATGAGGTTAGCGGGGACTCGTACCAAGAGACCCAGTACTTC.

This clone is a singleton in its sample. DNA of the CDR3: TGTGCCAGCAGCGACGTCGTAAAACAGGGGGCTGGAAACACCATATATTTT. The encoded protein is CASSDVVKQGAGNTIYF. The chain carries TRBV7-9 and TRBJ1-3, with 8 bases lining up with TRBD1. The trim removed 5 bases at V and 2 bases at J, leaving 11 bases unmatched. This CDR3 region has 17 residues. The germline V gene encodes CDR1 SEHNR and CDR2 FQNEAQ (reference sequence).

This clone showed up just a few times. This rearrangement joins TRBV11-2 to TRBJ1-6, with 7 bases fitting TRBD1. The CDR3 is made up of 14 amino acids. Trimming took 4 bases from V and 10 from J; bases not matched to a gene: 7. The germline gives CDR1 SGHAT, CDR2 FQNNGV. As DNA, the CDR3 is TGTGCCAGCAGCTCGACAGGGCTTAGCTCACCCCTCCACTTT. This gives the protein CASSSTGLSSPLHF.

The rearrangement uses TRBV6-1 and TRBJ1-5, with 7 bases fitting TRBD1. CDR1 and CDR2 (germline): MNHNS, SASEGT. The CDR3 extends over 16 amino acids. J was trimmed by 6 bases and V by 3 bases; bases with no gene match: 11. The CDR3 nucleotides read TGTGCCAGCAGTGACAGGGGGAGTTCTGTGGTTCAGCCCCAGCATTTT. Protein product: CASSDRGSSVVQPQHF.

As regards this clone: A junction end diverges from the germline sequence, so it may reflect a read error. This chain joins TRBV6-5 and TRBJ1-6, with TRBD1 matching 8 bases. The germline CDR1 and CDR2 sequences are MNHEY and SVGAGI. The CDR3 length is 13 residues. The chain's CDR3 is CASSDRGSLPPHF. The CDR3 nucleotides are TGTGCCAGCAGCGACAGGGGCTCCCTACCCCCCCACTTT.

V is TRBV7-8 and J is TRBJ2-3, with D perhaps TRBD2 (7 bases). From germline, CDR1 is SGHVS and CDR2 FQNEAQ. The CDR3 covers 14 residues. The V end lost 7 bases, the J end lost 4 bases, and 15 bases lay between the germline ends. The CDR3 bases are TGTGCCAGCAAGGGGGGGTTATTTTCAGATACGCAGTATTTT. Encoded protein: CASKGGLFSDTQYF.

A remark on this clone: The junction departs from the called germline gene at one end, perhaps through a read error. The genes are TRBV2 and TRBJ1-3, with D maybe TRBD1 (6 bases). Germline CDR1 reads SNHLY; CDR2 reads FYNNEI. The CDR3 extends over 15 amino acids. CDR3 sequence reads: CASREAGAAGNTIYF. CDR3 DNA sequence: TGTGCCAGCAGGGAAGCGGGGGCCGCTGGAAACACCATATATTTT.

The chain is built from TRBV6-6 and TRBJ1-5, with 11 bases aligning to TRBD1. The germline gives CDR1 MNHNY, CDR2 SVGAGI (reference sequence). V gave up 8 bases and J gave up 6 bases; unmatched junction bases: 9. The CDR3 consists of 15 residues. CDR3 in DNA: TGTGCCAGCCTTCGAGGACAGGGGGCTGGTCAGCCCCAGCATTTT. Amino acid sequence: CASLRGQGAGQPQHF.

The chain employs TRBV5-6 and TRBJ2-5; D is uncertain. The V gene's germline CDR1 is SGHDT and CDR2 YYEEEE. The germline V and J ends were trimmed by 4 bases and 5 bases, with 18 bases remaining between them. The CDR3 is 15 amino acids. Here the CDR3 DNA reads TGTGCCAGCAGCCCGAGTGGGCAGCTGTCGGAGACCCAGTACTTC. Amino acid sequence: CASSPSGQLSETQYF.

The table lists this clone with a few counts. This sequence joins TRBV4-1 and TRBJ2-7; the match to TRBD2 covers 10 bases. The CDR3 loop spans 16 amino acids. The trim removed 0 bases at V and 6 bases at J, leaving 8 bases unmatched. CDR1 is MGHRA and CDR2 is YSYEKL in the germline V gene. DNA for the CDR3: TGCGCCAGCAGCCAAGATTTACTAGCGGGGAGCCTCGAGCAGTACTTC. Protein: CASSQDLLAGSLEQYF.

The V call is TRBV2, the J call TRBJ1-5, with 11 bases lining up with TRBD1. J was trimmed by 5 bases and V by 4 bases; bases with no gene match: 4. From germline, CDR1 is SNHLY and CDR2 FYNNEI. This CDR3 comprises 15 residues. CDR3 residues: CASSAGQGAYQPQHF. CDR3 sequence (DNA): TGTGCCAGCAGTGCTGGACAGGGGGCATATCAGCCCCAGCATTTT.

In this sample, this clone turned up once. This chain uses TRBV12-5 with TRBJ1-5, with 9 bases identical to TRBD1. The CDR3 has 15 residues. Germline V gives CDR1 LGHNT, CDR2 FRNRAP. The V and J ends lost 4 bases and 5 bases, in that order; junction bases with no gene match: 6. Written as DNA, the CDR3 is TGTGCTAGTGGTTCCTCGGGACAGGGAGATCAGCCCCAGCATTTT. Translated, it gives CASGSSGQGDQPQHF.

The V and J genes are TRBV30 and TRBJ2-2, with D unclear. Trimming removed 4 bases at V and 6 bases at J, with 12 bases between. Germline V gene data show CDR1 as GTSNPN and CDR2 as SVGIG (reference sequence). The length of the CDR3 is 13 residues. CDR3 region: CAWMMTSAGELFF. As DNA, the CDR3 is TGTGCCTGGATGATGACTTCAGCCGGGGAGCTGTTTTTT.

This chain connects TRBV7-9 to TRBJ1-3, with 7 bases identical to TRBD1. The germline V gene encodes CDR1 SEHNR and CDR2 FQNEAQ (reference sequence). J lost 4 bases, V lost 3 bases, and 0 bases had no gene match. The CDR3 has 13 residues. DNA for the CDR3: TGTGCCAGCAGCTTGGGACAGGGAAACACCATATATTTT. Protein product: CASSLGQGNTIYF.